The next 9 T cell receptor beta chains were all read from a single sample in a study of T cells in Graves' hyperthyroidism and ophthalmopathy (dated 2019 in TCRdb). Preparation of the library involved multiplex PCR. For sequencing, an Illumina HiSeq 2000 was employed. The TCR beta CDR3 regions were amplified from RNA transcripts. For the first round of RT-PCR on the TCR CDR3, the HTBI primer set was used together with the Qiagen OneStep RT-PCR kit. The public reads were reprocessed in TCRdb via fastp at Q25 and MiXCR, keeping in-frame beta chains. Identical CDR3 protein sequences are pooled into one entry, listed with their most common genes and DNA. Across this sample there are hundreds of thousands of distinct CDR3 sequences, with over 35% seen only once. Around 10% of the sample belongs to the ten largest clones. Sample: blood. These receptors were obtained from a man between 18 and 29 years old with Graves' hyperthyroidism.

The chain uses TRBV25-1 and TRBJ2-3; D gene uncertain. V dropped 0 bases and J dropped 0 bases, with 7 bases sitting between them. Germline-derived CDR1 and CDR2 are MGHDK and SYGVNS. CDR3 length: 15 residues. The CDR3 nucleotides read TGTGCCAGCAGTGAATATGTGGCTAGCACAGATACGCAGTATTTT. This sequence encodes CASSEYVASTDTQYF.

To note about this clonotype: One junction end does not reproduce the germline sequence, and a read error may be involved. The gene calls are TRBV9 and TRBJ2-2; no clear D. CDR1 and CDR2 from the germline V gene are SGDLS and YYNGEE. The CDR3 runs 12 residues. DNA of the CDR3: TGTGCCAGCAGTACTGGTACCGAGGAGCTGTTTTTT. Residues: CASSTGTEELFF.

This clonotype was observed many times. The chain links TRBV20-1 to TRBJ1-4, with D maybe TRBD1 (5 bases). Trimming cost V 6 bases and J 3 bases, with 11 bases left between them. Per the germline V gene, CDR1 is DFQATT and CDR2 is SNEGSKA (reference sequence). The CDR3 is made up of 13 amino acids. The CDR3 sequence: CSATRDPNEKLFF. The CDR3 coding sequence is TGCAGTGCAACTCGGGACCCTAATGAAAAACTGTTTTTT.

This clonotype came up a few times. This chain uses TRBV19 with TRBJ1-1; 8 nucleotides agree with TRBD1. CDR3 size: 17 residues. Germline V gene lookup returns CDR1 LNHDA and CDR2 SQIVND (reference sequence). V lost 5 bases to trimming and J lost 10 bases; unmatched junction nucleotides: 21. The CDR3 DNA sequence: TGTGCCAGTAGTGAACCCAGGGGGCGCGGAATGGCAAGTAGAGCTTTCTTT. Amino acid sequence: CASSEPRGRGMASRAFF.

This chain joins TRBV19 and TRBJ2-7; a weak D match, TRBD1 (6 bases). The assigned J gene may be wrong: the sequence end matches TRBJ2-1 better. Germline loops: CDR1 LNHDA, CDR2 SQIVND (reference sequence). There are 14 residues in the CDR3. CDR3 protein: CASKFQGLGNEQFF. For the CDR3, the DNA is TGTGCCAGTAAGTTCCAGGGGCTTGGCAATGAGCAGTTCTTC.

This chain links TRBV7-2 with TRBJ2-7; TRBD2 agrees at 8 bases. Germline lookup yields CDR1 SGHTA and CDR2 FQGNSA. The trim removed 6 bases at V and 5 bases at J, leaving 12 bases unmatched. The CDR3 consists of 15 residues. This CDR3 is CASSWAGRGVNEQYF. The CDR3 DNA reads as TGTGCCAGCAGTTGGGCCGGGAGGGGAGTTAACGAGCAGTACTTC. The full variable domain, with the rest looked up from reference TRBV7-2 and TRBJ2-7, is GAGVSQSPSNKVTEKGKDVELRCDPISGHTALYWYRQSLGQGLEFLIYFQGNSAPDKSGLPSDRFSAERTGGSVSTLTIQRTQQEDSAVYLCASSWAGRGVNEQYFGPGTRLTVT.

This clonotype was counted a few times. The J gene is TRBJ2-7, the V gene TRBV9; 11 positions agree with TRBD1. Trimming took 3 bases from V and 5 from J; bases not matched to a gene: 4. The germline CDR1 and CDR2 sequences are SGDLS and YYNGEE. The CDR3 has 14 residues. The CDR3 DNA is TGTGCCAGCAGCGAAGGGACAGGGGGTGACGAGCAGTACTTC. The encoded protein is CASSEGTGGDEQYF.

Turning to this clonotype: The junction shows a germline mismatch at one end, possibly a read error. The rearrangement uses TRBV10-3 and TRBJ1-3, with 8 bases identical to TRBD1. Germline V CDR1 and CDR2: ENHRY, SYGVKD. This CDR3 region has 16 residues. CDR3 sequence (DNA): TGTGCCAGCAGTGCGTCAGGGGGCAACTCTGGAAACACCATATATTTT. It specifies CASSASGGNSGNTIYF.

This clonotype was detected many times. The chain carries TRBV6-5 and TRBJ2-5; D call uncertain. V lost 5 bases and J 2 bases, leaving 9 bases between the germline ends. The CDR3 spans 13 residues. Germline values: CDR1 MNHEY, CDR2 SVGAGI. The CDR3 coding sequence is TGTGCCAGCAGTCGTAGGGAACAAGAGACCCAGTACTTC. It translates to CASSRREQETQYF.